This TCR beta chain was found in a study of neurological immune-mediated disorders. This clonotype appeared many times. TCRdb redid the calling of the 5' RACE reads with MiXCR, one entry per CDR3 protein. The sample lists around 38,000 distinct CDR3 sequences; about 14% were seen once. The length of the CDR3 is 15 residues. Germline V lookup: CDR1 SGDLS, CDR2 YYNGEE. V lost 2 bases and J 1 base, leaving 12 bases between the germline ends. The specimen sequenced was CD4+ T cells from blood. The chain uses TRBV9 and TRBJ1-1; weak D call: TRBD1 (6 bases). The origin of this receptor is a woman in her fifties or sixties with HTLV-1-associated myelopathy (HAM/TSP). The CDR3 reads CASSVGGTQNTEAFF. As DNA, the CDR3 is TGTGCCAGCAGCGTGGGCGGGACACAGAACACTGAAGCTTTCTTT.